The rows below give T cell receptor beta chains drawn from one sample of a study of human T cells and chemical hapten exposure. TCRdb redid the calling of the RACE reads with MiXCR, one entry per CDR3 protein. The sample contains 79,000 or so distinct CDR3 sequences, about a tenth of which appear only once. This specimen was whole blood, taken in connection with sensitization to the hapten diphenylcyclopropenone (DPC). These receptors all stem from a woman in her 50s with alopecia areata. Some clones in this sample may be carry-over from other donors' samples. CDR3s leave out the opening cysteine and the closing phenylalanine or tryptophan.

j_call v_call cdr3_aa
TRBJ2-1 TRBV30 AWTGTSYNEQF
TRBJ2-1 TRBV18 ASSPPGTRLTSYNEQF
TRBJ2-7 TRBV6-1 ASTSGDRTYEQY
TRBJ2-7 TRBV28 ASIGKNSYEQY
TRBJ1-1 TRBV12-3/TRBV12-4 ASSHWGTPRTEAF
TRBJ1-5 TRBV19 ASSIPRQVAYSNQPQH
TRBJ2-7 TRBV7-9 ASSLTSGNSEQY
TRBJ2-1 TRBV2 ASRLAAYDEQF
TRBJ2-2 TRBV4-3 ASSQETLLTSANTGELF
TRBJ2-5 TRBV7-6 ASSPDGGRETQY
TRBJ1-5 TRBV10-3 AISETGTENQPQH
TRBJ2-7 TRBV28 ASSPDPREQY
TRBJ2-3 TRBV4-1 ASQMRLTDTQY
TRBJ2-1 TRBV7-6 ASRPAGGPYNEQF
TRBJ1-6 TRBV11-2 ASSPRDFSPLH
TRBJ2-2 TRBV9 ASSVSATGELF
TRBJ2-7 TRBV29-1 SVEGQGKQY
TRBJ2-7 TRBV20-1 SAGRGQGAYEQY
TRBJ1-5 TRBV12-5 ASGPGQGAGQPQH
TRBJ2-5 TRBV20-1 SAKQPTDLTQETQY
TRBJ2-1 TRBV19 ASSIGPPGSSYNEQF
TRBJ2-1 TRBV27 ASSFLARNNEQF
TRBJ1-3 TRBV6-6 ASSYSTSDGNTIY
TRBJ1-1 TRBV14 ASSQVLGDTEAF
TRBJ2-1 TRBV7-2 ASSLPQALAGVGEQF
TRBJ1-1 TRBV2 ASRRIQGGTTEAF
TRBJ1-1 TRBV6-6 ASSYSRAEAF
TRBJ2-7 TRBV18 ASSPLPWYEQY
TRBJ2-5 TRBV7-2 ASSAYDETQY
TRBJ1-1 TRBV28 ASRMGQGAF
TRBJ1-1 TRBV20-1 SARVSGNRGNTEAF
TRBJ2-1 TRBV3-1 ASSPPTSGRSNEQF
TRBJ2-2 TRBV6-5 ASRIMTGVNTGELF
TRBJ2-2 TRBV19 ASTRGGRAVGELF
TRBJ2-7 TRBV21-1 ASSKTIFYEQY